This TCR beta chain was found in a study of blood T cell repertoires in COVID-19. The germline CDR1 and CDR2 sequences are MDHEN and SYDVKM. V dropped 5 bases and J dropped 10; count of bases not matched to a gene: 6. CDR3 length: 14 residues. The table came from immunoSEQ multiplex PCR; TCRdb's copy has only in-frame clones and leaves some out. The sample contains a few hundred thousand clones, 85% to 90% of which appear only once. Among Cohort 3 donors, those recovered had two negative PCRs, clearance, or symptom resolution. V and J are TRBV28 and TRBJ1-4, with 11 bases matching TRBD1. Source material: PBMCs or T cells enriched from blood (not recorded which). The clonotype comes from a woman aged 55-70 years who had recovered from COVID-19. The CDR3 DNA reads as TGTGCCAGCAGTACGGACAGGGGGCGCTTAAAACTGTTTTTT. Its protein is CASSTDRGRLKLFF.